Listed below are T cell receptor beta chains from one sample, sequenced in a study of blood T cell repertoires in COVID-19. Assay used: immunoSEQ multiplex PCR; TCRdb lists only in-frame clones, some missing. The sample records 40,000 to 50,000 clones, 77% being singletons. The sequenced sample consisted of peripheral blood. Every receptor here comes from a woman between 70 and 85 years old with acute or convalescent COVID-19. CDR3s include the opening cysteine and the closing phenylalanine or tryptophan. The D gene is left open where the match is weak. Size values are once, few and many counts, or a class for expanded clones, and some rows have none.

>TRBJ2-7|TRBD1|-|TRBV4-2
TGTGCCAGCAGCCCTACGGACAGGGAAAACTCCTACGAGCAGTACTTC
CASSPTDRENSYEQYF
>TRBJ1-1|TRBD1|-|TRBV25-1
TGTGCCAGCAGGAGGACAGGAAGGGACGCTGAAGCTTTCTTT
CASRRTGRDAEAFF
>TRBJ2-2|-|once|TRBV19
TGTGCCAGTAAGCCTGAGGGCCGTGCCGGGGAGCTGTTTTTT
CASKPEGRAGELFF
>TRBJ2-1|-|-|TRBV12-3/TRBV12-4
TGTGCCAGCAGTTTAGTGGGGGGTGAGCAGTTCTTC
CASSLVGGEQFF
>TRBJ1-2|TRBD1|-|TRBV4-3
TGCGCCAGCAGCCAAGAAGTGGGACAGCGAGATGGCTACACCTTC
CASSQEVGQRDGYTF
>TRBJ2-5|-|-|TRBV3-1/TRBV3-2
TGTGCCAGCAGACAGGGTTTTGGGGGCCAAGAGACCCAGTACTTC
CASRQGFGGQETQYF
>TRBJ2-3|TRBD2|-|TRBV5-1
TGCGCCAGCAGCGACCTCGCGGGGGTTGCGGGTGCCACAGATACGCAGTATTTT
CASSDLAGVAGATDTQYF
>TRBJ1-2|TRBD1|-|TRBV30
TGTGCCTGGAGGCGAATCGACAGGGGGAACTATGGCTACACCTTC
CAWRRIDRGNYGYTF
>TRBJ1-3|TRBD1|-|TRBV2
TGTGCCAGCAGTGTACAGGGGTCTGGAAACACCATATATTTT
CASSVQGSGNTIYF
>TRBJ2-7|TRBD2|-|TRBV5-1
TGCGCCAGCAGCTTGGACTCTAGCGGGAGCAGGGCCGAGCAGTACTTC
CASSLDSSGSRAEQYF
>TRBJ2-5|-|-|TRBV6-2/TRBV6-3
TGTGCCAGCAGTTACGCCAGATTCGAGACCCAGTACTTC
CASSYARFETQYF
>TRBJ2-1|TRBD2|-|TRBV5-1
TGCGCCAGCAGCTTGGACAGCGGGACCTGGAATGAGCAGTTCTTC
CASSLDSGTWNEQFF
>TRBJ1-4|-|once|TRBV7-2
TGTGCCAGCAGCCCAAGAGGGAATAATGAAAAACTGTTTTTT
CASSPRGNNEKLFF
>TRBJ2-1|-|once|TRBV14
TGTGCCAGCAGCCCGGGGAGTTCCCACAATGAGCAGTTCTTC
CASSPGSSHNEQFF
>TRBJ2-1|TRBD2|once|TRBV18
TGTGCCAGCTCACCACGGAAACTAGCGGGGGACAATGAGCAGTTCTTC
CASSPRKLAGDNEQFF
>TRBJ1-5|-|-|TRBV12-3/TRBV12-4
TGTGCCAGCAGTTCCGGTAGCAATCAGCCCCAGCATTTT
CASSSGSNQPQHF
>TRBJ2-1|-|-|TRBV23-1
TGCGCCAGCAGTCAAACTAAGCGGGCCCAGTACAATGAGCAGTTCTTC
CASSQTKRAQYNEQFF